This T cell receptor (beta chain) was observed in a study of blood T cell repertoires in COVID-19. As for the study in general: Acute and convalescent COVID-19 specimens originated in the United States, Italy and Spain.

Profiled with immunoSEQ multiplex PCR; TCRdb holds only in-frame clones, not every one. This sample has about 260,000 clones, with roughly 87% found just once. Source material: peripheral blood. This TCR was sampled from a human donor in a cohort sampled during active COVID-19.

The CDR3 sequence: CASSQASGGNGSPLHF. CDR3 coding DNA: TGTGCCAGCAGCCAAGCATCAGGGGGTAATGGGTCACCCCTCCACTTT. This sequence joins TRBV3-1 (or the pseudogene TRBV3-2) and TRBJ1-6, with 7 bases fitting TRBD1. The CDR3 has 16 residues. Germline CDR1 LGHDT, CDR2 YNNKEL (reference sequence). V was clipped by 1 base and J by 10 bases; unmatched bases: 10.